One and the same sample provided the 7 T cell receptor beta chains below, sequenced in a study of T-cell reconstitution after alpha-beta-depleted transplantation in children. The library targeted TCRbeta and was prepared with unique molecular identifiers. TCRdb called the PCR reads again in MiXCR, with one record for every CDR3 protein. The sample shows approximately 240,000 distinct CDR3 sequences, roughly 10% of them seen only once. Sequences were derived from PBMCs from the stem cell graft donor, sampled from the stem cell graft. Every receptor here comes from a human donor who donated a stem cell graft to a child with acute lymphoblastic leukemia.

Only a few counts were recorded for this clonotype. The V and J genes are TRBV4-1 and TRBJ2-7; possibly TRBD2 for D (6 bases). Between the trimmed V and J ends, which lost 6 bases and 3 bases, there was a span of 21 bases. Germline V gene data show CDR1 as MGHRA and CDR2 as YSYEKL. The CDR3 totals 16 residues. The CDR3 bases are TGCGCCAGCAGTCTCACTCCCGGGGGACGGATCTACGAGCAGTACTTC. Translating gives CASSLTPGGRIYEQYF.

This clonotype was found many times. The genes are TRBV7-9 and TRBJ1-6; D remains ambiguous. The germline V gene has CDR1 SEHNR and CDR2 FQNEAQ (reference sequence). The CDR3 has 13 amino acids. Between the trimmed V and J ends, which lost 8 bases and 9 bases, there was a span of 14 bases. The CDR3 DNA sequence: TGTGCCAGCCATGGCGGAGGAAGTTCACCCCTCCACTTT. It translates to CASHGGGSSPLHF.

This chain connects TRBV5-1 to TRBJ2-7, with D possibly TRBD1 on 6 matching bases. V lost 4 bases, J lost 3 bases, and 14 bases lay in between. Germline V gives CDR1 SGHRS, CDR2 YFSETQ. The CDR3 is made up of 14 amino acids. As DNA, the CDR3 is TGCGCCAGCAGCCAAGCCGGACAGAACTACGAGCAGTACTTC. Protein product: CASSQAGQNYEQYF.

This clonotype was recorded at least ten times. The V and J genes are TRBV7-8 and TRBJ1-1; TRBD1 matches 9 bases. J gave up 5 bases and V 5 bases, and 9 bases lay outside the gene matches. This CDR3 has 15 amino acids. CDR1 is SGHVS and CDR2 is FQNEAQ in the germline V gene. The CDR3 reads CASSPWLDRGTEAFF. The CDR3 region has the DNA TGTGCCAGCAGCCCCTGGCTGGACAGGGGAACTGAAGCTTTCTTT.

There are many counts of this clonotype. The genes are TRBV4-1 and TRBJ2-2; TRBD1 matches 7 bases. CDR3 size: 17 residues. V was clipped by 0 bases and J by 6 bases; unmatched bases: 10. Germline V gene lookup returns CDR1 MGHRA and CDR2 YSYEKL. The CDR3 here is CASSQDPVDRVPGELFF. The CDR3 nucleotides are TGCGCCAGCAGCCAAGATCCCGTAGACAGGGTTCCCGGGGAGCTGTTTTTT.

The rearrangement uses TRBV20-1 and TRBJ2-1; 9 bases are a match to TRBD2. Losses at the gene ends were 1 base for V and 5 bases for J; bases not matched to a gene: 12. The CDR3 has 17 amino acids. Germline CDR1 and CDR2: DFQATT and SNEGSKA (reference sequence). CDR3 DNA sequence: TGCAGTGCTAGAGTCCAGGGTTTAGCGGGGGATCACAATGAGCAGTTCTTC. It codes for CSARVQGLAGDHNEQFF.

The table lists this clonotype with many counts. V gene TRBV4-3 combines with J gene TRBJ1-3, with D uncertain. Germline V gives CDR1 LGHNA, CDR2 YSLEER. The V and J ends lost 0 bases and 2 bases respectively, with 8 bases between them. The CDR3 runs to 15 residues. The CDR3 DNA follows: TGCGCCAGCAGCCAAGATCCAGACCCTGGAAACACCATATATTTT. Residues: CASSQDPDPGNTIYF.